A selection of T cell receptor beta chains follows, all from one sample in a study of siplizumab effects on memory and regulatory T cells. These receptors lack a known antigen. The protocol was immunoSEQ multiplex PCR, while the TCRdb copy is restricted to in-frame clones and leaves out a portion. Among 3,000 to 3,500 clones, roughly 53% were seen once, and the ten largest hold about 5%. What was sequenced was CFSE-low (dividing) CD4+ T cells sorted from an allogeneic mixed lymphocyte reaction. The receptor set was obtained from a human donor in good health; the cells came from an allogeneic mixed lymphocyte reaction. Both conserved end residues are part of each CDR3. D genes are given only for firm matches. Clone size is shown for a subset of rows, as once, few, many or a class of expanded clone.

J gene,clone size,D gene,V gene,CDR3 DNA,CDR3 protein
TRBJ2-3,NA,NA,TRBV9,TGTGCCAGCAGCGTACTTTCGCAGGGGACGGATACGCAGTATTTT,CASSVLSQGTDTQYF
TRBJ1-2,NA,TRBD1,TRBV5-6,TGTGCCAGCAGCTTGGACAGGGGAGGCTTGATGTCCAACTATGGCTACACCTTC,CASSLDRGGLMSNYGYTF
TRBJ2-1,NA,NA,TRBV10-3,TGTGCCATCCTTGGTAGTACTGACAATGAGCAGTTCTTC,CAILGSTDNEQFF
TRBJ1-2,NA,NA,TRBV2,TGTGCCAGCAGTGCGGGGTTTGGCTATGGCTACACCTTC,CASSAGFGYGYTF
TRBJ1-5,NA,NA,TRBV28,TGTGCCAGTTTACAGAGCAATCAGCCCCAGCATTTT,CASLQSNQPQHF
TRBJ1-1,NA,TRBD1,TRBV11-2,TGTGCCAGCAGCTGGGCACAGGGGATTGAAGCTTTCTTT,CASSWAQGIEAFF
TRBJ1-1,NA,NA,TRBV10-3,TGTGCCTCTCACCCCTCGGCGGAATCGAACACTGAAGCTTTCTTT,CASHPSAESNTEAFF
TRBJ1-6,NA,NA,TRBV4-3,TGCGCCAGCAGCCACCCGGCAGAGCCCCGTTCACCCCTCCACTTT,CASSHPAEPRSPLHF
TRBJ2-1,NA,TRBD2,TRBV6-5,TGTGCCAGCACCTCCGGGACTAGCGACTACAATGAGCAGTTCTTC,CASTSGTSDYNEQFF
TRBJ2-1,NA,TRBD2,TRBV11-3,TGTGCCAGCAGCCTCCGACTAGCGTCCTACAATGAGCAGTTCTTC,CASSLRLASYNEQFF
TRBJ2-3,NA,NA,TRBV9,TGTGCCAGCAGTGTAGACAGCACAGATACGCAGTATTTT,CASSVDSTDTQYF
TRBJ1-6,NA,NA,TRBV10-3,TGTGCCATCGCGGGGGGGAATTCACCCCTCCACTTT,CAIAGGNSPLHF
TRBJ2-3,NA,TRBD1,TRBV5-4,TGTGCCAGCAGCCCGGGACAGGGGGTACCCTTGAGCACAGATACGCAGTATTTT,CASSPGQGVPLSTDTQYF
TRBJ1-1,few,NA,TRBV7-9,TGTGCCAGCAGCTTATTACAGAACACTGAAGCTTTCTTT,CASSLLQNTEAFF
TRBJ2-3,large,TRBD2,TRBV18,TGTGCCAGCTCCCCGGGGACGCGGGGGGCCGCAGATACGCAGTATTTT,CASSPGTRGAADTQYF
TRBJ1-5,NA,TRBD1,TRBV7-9,TGTGCCAGCAGCTTAGGGACAGGACGCAATCAGCCCCAGCATTTT,CASSLGTGRNQPQHF
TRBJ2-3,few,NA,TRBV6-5,TGTGCCAGCAGTCGTGTAGACACAGATACGCAGTATTTT,CASSRVDTDTQYF
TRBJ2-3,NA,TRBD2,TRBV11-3,TGTGCCAGCAGCTTAGTAAGCGGGGGGGCCACAGATACGCAGTATTTT,CASSLVSGGATDTQYF
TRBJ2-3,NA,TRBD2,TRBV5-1,TGCGCCAGCAGCTGGGCGGGGGGGGCTATCGCAGATACGCAGTATTTT,CASSWAGGAIADTQYF
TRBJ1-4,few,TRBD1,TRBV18,TGTGCCAGTCGACAGGGGGCGGATGAAAAACTGTTTTTT,CASRQGADEKLFF
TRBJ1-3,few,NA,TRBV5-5,TGTGCCAGCAGCTTTGAGTTTGGAAACACCATATATTTT,CASSFEFGNTIYF
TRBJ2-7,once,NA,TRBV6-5,TGTGCCAGCAGTTACGCATACGAGCAGTACTTC,CASSYAYEQYF
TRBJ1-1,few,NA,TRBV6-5,TGTGCCAGCAGTCCGACAGTAATGAACACTGAAGCTTTCTTT,CASSPTVMNTEAFF
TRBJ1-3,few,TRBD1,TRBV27,TGTGCCAGCAGTTTACGCGGGACAGCTGGAAACACCATATATTTT,CASSLRGTAGNTIYF
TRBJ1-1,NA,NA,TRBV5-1,TGCGCCAGCAGCTTGGTTCTGGGGACTGAAGCTTTCTTT,CASSLVLGTEAFF
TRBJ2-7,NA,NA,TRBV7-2,TGTGCCAGCAGCTTATCAGCGGCTTCCTACGAGCAGTACTTC,CASSLSAASYEQYF
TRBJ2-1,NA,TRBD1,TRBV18,TGTGCCAGCTCAAGGGACAGGGACTACAATGAGCAGTTCTTC,CASSRDRDYNEQFF
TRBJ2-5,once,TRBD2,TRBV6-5,TGTGCCAGCAGTTACTCAGGCGCTAGCGGGAGTGAGACCCAGTACTTC,CASSYSGASGSETQYF
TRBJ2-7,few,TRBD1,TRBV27,TGTGCCAGCAGTCCCGGGACAGGGATCTACGAGCAGTACTTC,CASSPGTGIYEQYF
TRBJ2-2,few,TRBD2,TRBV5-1,TGCGCCAGCAGCTTGGGGGCCGGGTCGGGGGGACCCACCGGGGAGCTGTTTTTT,CASSLGAGSGGPTGELFF
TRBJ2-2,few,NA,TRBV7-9,TGTGCCAGCAGCCGCAGGCAGGCCGGGGAGCTGTTTTTT,CASSRRQAGELFF
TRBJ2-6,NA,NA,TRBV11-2,TGTGCCAGCAGCCCTCAGTATTCTGGGGCCAACGTCCTGACTTTC,CASSPQYSGANVLTF
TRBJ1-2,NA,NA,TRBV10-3,TGTGCCATCAGTGAAGGGGAATATTCCAGCTACACCTTC,CAISEGEYSSYTF
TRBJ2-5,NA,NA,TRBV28,TGTGCCAGCAGGGAAAGCTTGGGCCAAGAGACCCAGTACTTC,CASRESLGQETQYF
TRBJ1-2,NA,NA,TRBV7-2,TGTGCCAGCAGCCAACCTGACAGACGATATGGCTACACCTTC,CASSQPDRRYGYTF
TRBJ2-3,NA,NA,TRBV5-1,TGCGCCAGCAGGACGGGGGTGACAGATACGCAGTATTTT,CASRTGVTDTQYF
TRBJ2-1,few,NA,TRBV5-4,TGTGCCAGCAGCCCGGGGACACCTTACAATGAGCAGTTCTTC,CASSPGTPYNEQFF
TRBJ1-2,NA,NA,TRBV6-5,TGTGCCAGCAGTTACTTGACAGAGAACTATGGCTACACCTTC,CASSYLTENYGYTF
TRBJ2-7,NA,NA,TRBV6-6,TGTGCCAGCAGTTTGGGACGAACCTACGAGCAGTACTTC,CASSLGRTYEQYF
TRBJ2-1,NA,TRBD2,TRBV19,TGTGCCAGTAGTACCGAGCGGGGACGGTCCTACAATGAGCAGTTCTTC,CASSTERGRSYNEQFF
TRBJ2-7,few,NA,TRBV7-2,TGTGCCAGCAGCTTAGTGGGCCCCGGGGCCTACGAGCAGTACTTC,CASSLVGPGAYEQYF
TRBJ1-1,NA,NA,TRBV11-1,TGTGCCAGCAGCTTAGCGGATAGCAGACTGAACACTGAAGCTTTCTTT,CASSLADSRLNTEAFF
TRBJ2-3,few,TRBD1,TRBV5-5,TGTGCCAGCAGCAATAGACAGGGGGCGGCGGGCACAGATACGCAGTATTTT,CASSNRQGAAGTDTQYF
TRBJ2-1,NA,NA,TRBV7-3,TGTGCCAGCGCGGAAGGGTTCTACAATGAGCAGTTCTTC,CASAEGFYNEQFF
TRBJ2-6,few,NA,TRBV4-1,TGCGCCAGCAGCCAAGGGGTCTCTGGGGCCAACGTCCTGACTTTC,CASSQGVSGANVLTF
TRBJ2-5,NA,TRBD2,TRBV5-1,TGCGCCAGCTCTACTAGCGGGGGCCGTGGGGAGACCCAGTACTTC,CASSTSGGRGETQYF
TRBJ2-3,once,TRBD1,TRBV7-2,TGTGCCAGCAGCCAGTATCTTTCTCGACAGGGCAGCACAGATACGCAGTATTTT,CASSQYLSRQGSTDTQYF
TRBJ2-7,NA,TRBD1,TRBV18,TGTGCCAGCTCACCAAGCCGACAGGGCTACGAGCAGTACTTC,CASSPSRQGYEQYF